These T cell receptor beta chains were read from a single sample in a study of T cell responses to AZD1222 COVID-19 vaccine. Measured with immunoSEQ multiplex PCR; TCRdb has only the in-frame clones, and not every one. Of about 130,000 clones listed, under 95% are singletons. The starting material was peripheral blood, obtained on day 0 of AZD1222 vaccination. The receptors here all came from an adult in good health. CDR3s include the opening cysteine and the closing phenylalanine or tryptophan. D genes are given only for firm matches. Only part of the rows carry a size: once, few, many, or a class if the clone is expanded.

J gene,D gene,V gene,clone size,CDR3 DNA,CDR3 protein
TRBJ2-1,.,TRBV5-5,.,TGTGCCAGCAGCTTGTACAGGGCCTACAATGAGCAGTTCTTC,CASSLYRAYNEQFF
TRBJ1-4,.,TRBV19,.,TGTGCCAGTAGTATCCGGGGACGTGGGGAAAAACTGTTTTTT,CASSIRGRGEKLFF
TRBJ2-3,.,TRBV18,.,TGTGCCAGCTCACCGCTTCGGAGCACAGATACGCAGTATTTT,CASSPLRSTDTQYF
TRBJ2-7,.,TRBV29-1,few,TGCAGCGTGAGAACGAACGGCTACGAGCAGTACTTC,CSVRTNGYEQYF
TRBJ2-2,.,TRBV4-3,.,TGCGCCAGCAGCCAAGACCCGGGGGAGCAAGGCGGGGAGCTGTTTTTT,CASSQDPGEQGGELFF
TRBJ2-5,TRBD2,TRBV10-1,.,TGCGCCAGCAGAGCGGGGCCCCAACAAGAGACCCAGTACTTC,CASRAGPQQETQYF
TRBJ2-7,.,TRBV18,.,TGTGCCAGCTCACCAATCGGCAGGGACGAGCAGTACTTC,CASSPIGRDEQYF
TRBJ1-6,.,TRBV6-6,once,TGTGCCAGCAGTTACGGGGTACGGGGAGGAAATTCACCCCTCCACTTT,CASSYGVRGGNSPLHF
TRBJ2-3,TRBD2,TRBV5-1,.,TGCGCCAGCAGCTTCGAGCGGGGGGGCCGAGATACGCAGTATTTT,CASSFERGGRDTQYF
TRBJ2-1,.,TRBV5-1,few,TGCGCCAGCAGCTCGGTTGGCGAGCAGTTCTTC,CASSSVGEQFF
TRBJ1-2,TRBD1,TRBV7-9,.,TGTGCCAGCAGCCGGGACAGGCGCGTCTACACCTTC,CASSRDRRVYTF
TRBJ1-2,TRBD1,TRBV6-6,.,TGTGCCAGCAGTTACGGGACAGAGGGTGGCTACACCTTC,CASSYGTEGGYTF
TRBJ2-7,.,TRBV3-1/TRBV3-2,.,TGTGCCAGCAGCCTACCTAACTCCTACGAGCAGTACTTC,CASSLPNSYEQYF
TRBJ2-7,TRBD1,TRBV29-1,.,TGCAGCGTTGGACAGGGGGCCTACGAGCAGTACTTC,CSVGQGAYEQYF
TRBJ1-1,.,TRBV28,.,TGTGCCAGCAAAGGGGTGAACACTGAAGCTTTCTTT,CASKGVNTEAFF
TRBJ1-1,.,TRBV2,.,TGTGCCAGTAGAGGGACCAGCTTTTCACAGAACACTGAAGCTTTCTTT,CASRGTSFSQNTEAFF
TRBJ2-3,.,TRBV7-9,.,TGTGCCAGCAGCGCTACCTTTCTTCAGGGATTAGTCACAGATACGCAGTATTTT,CASSATFLQGLVTDTQYF
TRBJ1-5,.,TRBV18,.,TGTGCCAGCTCACCAGGGGGACCGGGTCAGCCCCAGCATTTT,CASSPGGPGQPQHF
TRBJ1-2,.,TRBV18,.,TGTGCCAGCTCACCACCTTGGGACGGAGATGGCTACACCTTC,CASSPPWDGDGYTF
TRBJ2-1,.,TRBV4-2,.,TGTGCCAGCAGCCCCCGATGGGGCCCAAACTCCTACAATGAGCAGTTCTTC,CASSPRWGPNSYNEQFF
TRBJ2-3,.,TRBV29-1,.,TGCAGCGTTGCCAGCACCAGCACAGATACGCAGTATTTT,CSVASTSTDTQYF
TRBJ1-5,.,TRBV7-2,.,TGTGCCAGCAGCCCTGGCTGGACAGATTTATATAGCAATCAGCCCCAGCATTTT,CASSPGWTDLYSNQPQHF
TRBJ2-7,TRBD1,TRBV19,.,TGTGCCAGTAGTGGGACAGGGGGTTTCTACGAGCAGTACTTC,CASSGTGGFYEQYF
TRBJ1-1,.,TRBV11-3,few,TGTGCCAGCAGCCCGGGTAGCGACACTGAAGCTTTCTTT,CASSPGSDTEAFF
TRBJ1-3,.,TRBV6-5,.,TGTGCCAGCAGTCGGGACGGCTTCTCTGGAAACACCATATATTTT,CASSRDGFSGNTIYF
TRBJ2-5,.,TRBV10-2,.,TGCGCCAGCAGAAGGGGTGGGGACCACCAAGAGACCCAGTACTTC,CASRRGGDHQETQYF
TRBJ2-7,TRBD1,TRBV5-6,.,TGTGCCAGCAGCTCGATGGACAGGATCGTCTACGAGCAGTACTTC,CASSSMDRIVYEQYF
TRBJ1-5,.,TRBV28,.,TGTGCCAGCAGTTTATGGGGGGTGGGGGATCAGCCCCAGCATTTT,CASSLWGVGDQPQHF
TRBJ2-5,.,TRBV5-1,once,TGCGCCAGCGGTGCGGGGCAGGGGCGGGAGACCCAGTACTTC,CASGAGQGRETQYF
TRBJ1-2,TRBD1,TRBV7-2,once,TGTGCCAGCAGCTCCGACAGGGGCTATGGCTACACCTTC,CASSSDRGYGYTF
TRBJ2-3,.,TRBV21-1,.,TGTGCCAGCAGCGACCTGACAGGGCGTAGCACAGATACGCAGTATTTT,CASSDLTGRSTDTQYF
TRBJ2-5,TRBD2,TRBV28,.,TGTGCCAGCAGTTTTTCCGGGAGGGGGGAGACCCAGTACTTC,CASSFSGRGETQYF
TRBJ2-1,TRBD2,TRBV5-1,.,TGCGCCAGCAGCTTGGGTAGCGGGGGCAATGAGCAGTTCTTC,CASSLGSGGNEQFF
TRBJ2-3,TRBD2,TRBV7-2,.,TGTGCCAGCAGCCCTCGATTAGGTCTAGCGGGGGGCACAGATACGCAGTATTTT,CASSPRLGLAGGTDTQYF
TRBJ2-7,.,TRBV2,few,TGTGCCGGGAACAGCCGCTACGAGCAGTACTTC,CAGNSRYEQYF
TRBJ2-7,.,TRBV10-3,once,TGTGCCATCAGTGGAGGGGGGAGCTCCTACGAGCAGTACTTC,CAISGGGSSYEQYF
TRBJ2-2,TRBD1,TRBV6-4,.,TGTGCCAGCAGTGAGCAGGGGGCGACCGGGGAGCTGTTTTTT,CASSEQGATGELFF
TRBJ2-5,.,TRBV6-5,.,TGTGCCAGCAGCCTGCGGTTAGAGACCCAGTACTTC,CASSLRLETQYF
TRBJ1-6,TRBD1,TRBV18,.,TGTGCCAGCTCACTGGGACAGGGGAGTAATTCACCCCTCCACTTT,CASSLGQGSNSPLHF
TRBJ2-2,TRBD1,TRBV29-1,once,TGCAGCGTTATTTTGGGACAGGGAATTACCGGGGAGCTGTTTTTT,CSVILGQGITGELFF
TRBJ1-2,.,TRBV2,.,TGTGCCAGCAACCCACAGGGTCACTATGGCTACACCTTC,CASNPQGHYGYTF